Presented here are 27 T cell receptor beta chains from one specimen sequenced in a study of blood T cell repertoires in COVID-19. Only in-frame clones appear in the TCRdb table, and some are missing; sequencing was by immunoSEQ multiplex PCR. The table has hundreds of thousands of clones, around nine tenths seen once. What was sequenced was peripheral blood. The receptors derive from a man aged 55 to 70 who had recovered from COVID-19.

The V gene is TRBV28, the J gene TRBJ1-2; D unclear. The germline gives CDR1 MDHEN, CDR2 SYDVKM. V was pared by 3 bases and J by 5 bases, with 16 bases between. The CDR3 consists of 15 residues. The CDR3 DNA reads TGTGCCAGCAGTTTGAGGCCGCCGTCATTATATGGCTACACCTTC. Its protein product is CASSLRPPSLYGYTF.

This clone was recorded only once. This chain uses TRBV2 with TRBJ1-5, with D tentatively TRBD1 (6 bases). The V end lost 4 bases, the J end lost 9 bases, and 16 bases lay between the germline ends. The CDR3 has 14 residues. Looked up from germline, CDR1 is SNHLY and CDR2 is FYNNEI. The CDR3 region is CASSAGGGTGPQHF. CDR3 sequence (DNA): TGTGCCAGCAGTGCCGGGGGGGGCACAGGGCCCCAGCATTTT.

This CDR3 reads CASSPRLAGVRIDTQYF. The CDR3 DNA reads as TGCGCCAGCAGCCCACGACTAGCGGGAGTGAGGATAGATACGCAGTATTTT. This chain uses TRBV5-1 with TRBJ2-3; 12 bases align to TRBD2. Germline V gene data show CDR1 as SGHRS and CDR2 as YFSETQ. The CDR3 extends over 17 amino acids. J gave up 5 bases and V 4 bases, and 11 bases lay outside the gene matches. The entire variable domain, with the rest obtained from reference TRBV5-1 and TRBJ2-3, is as follows: KAGVTQTPRYLIKTRGQQVTLSCSPISGHRSVSWYQQTPGQGLQFLFEYFSETQRNKGNFPGRFSGRQFSNSRSEMNVSTLELGDSALYLCASSPRLAGVRIDTQYFGPGTRLTVL.

There are a few counts of this clone. The chain employs TRBV21-1 and TRBJ1-5; TRBD1 is the table's D call and was not checked against the DNA. TRBV21-1 is given as a pseudogene. There are 14 residues in the CDR3. For the CDR3, the DNA is TGTGCCAGCCCAAGGGGGCAGGAGTATCAGCCCCAGCATTTT. Translation: CASPRGQEYQPQHF.

The rearrangement uses TRBV5-4 and TRBJ2-1; D uncertain. The length of the CDR3 is 12 residues. Germline values: CDR1 SGHNT, CDR2 YYREEE (reference sequence). The V gene lost 4 bases and the J gene lost 10 bases, with 12 bases spanning the gap. The CDR3 coding sequence is TGTGCCAGCAGCCGGAGCCAAGAGGAGCAGTTCTTC. It translates to CASSRSQEEQFF.

The chain uses TRBV5-6 and TRBJ1-4, with D possibly TRBD1 on 6 matching bases. There are 15 residues in the CDR3. The V gene lost 1 base and the J gene lost 6 bases, with 13 bases spanning the gap. Germline loops: CDR1 SGHDT, CDR2 YYEEEE. CDR3 in amino acids: CASSLYWGPDEKLFF. The DNA of the CDR3 is TGTGCCAGCAGCTTGTACTGGGGGCCGGATGAAAAACTGTTTTTT.

The J gene is TRBJ1-5, the V gene TRBV5-5; D perhaps matches TRBD1 (5 bases). Germline-derived CDR1 and CDR2 are SGHKS and YYEKEE (reference sequence). V lost 0 bases to trimming and J lost 2 bases, with 9 bases between them. There are 15 residues in the CDR3. CDR3 bases: TGTGCCAGCAGCTTGGCCGGGGGGGGCAATCAGCCCCAGCATTTT. Amino acid sequence: CASSLAGGGNQPQHF.

The chain has TRBV29-1 and TRBJ1-1; no definite D call. V shed 0 bases and J shed 8 bases, with 19 bases lying between them. Germline CDR1 and CDR2: SQVTM and ANQGSEA. The CDR3 contains 15 residues. DNA of the CDR3: TGCAGCGTTGAAGATTCGGGAGGGCAGTCAGCCGAAGCTTTCTTT. Protein sequence: CSVEDSGGQSAEAFF. The full variable domain, with the rest looked up from reference TRBV29-1 and TRBJ1-1, is SAVISQKPSRDICQRGTSLTIQCQVDSQVTMMFWYRQQPGQSLTLIATANQGSEATYESGFVIDKFPISRPNLTFSTLTVSNMSPEDSSIYLCSVEDSGGQSAEAFFGQGTRLTVV.

The chain carries TRBV6-5 and TRBJ1-1; perhaps TRBD1 as D (5 bases). The CDR3 is made up of 14 amino acids. Germline lookup yields CDR1 MNHEY and CDR2 SVGAGI. Trimming left V 2 bases short and J 7 bases short, with 14 bases between. CDR3 protein: CASSYGTDPIEAFF. The CDR3 region has the DNA TGTGCCAGCAGTTACGGGACTGACCCGATTGAAGCTTTCTTT.

The genes are TRBV29-1 and TRBJ1-1, with D hard to call. Trimming took 7 bases from V and 1 from J, leaving 4 bases between them. Germline V gives CDR1 SQVTM, CDR2 ANQGSEA. The CDR3 has 10 residues. CDR3 residues: CSGQNTEAFF. Here the CDR3 DNA reads TGCAGCGGACAGAACACTGAAGCTTTCTTT.

The chain recombines TRBV28 with TRBJ2-5; TRBD2 might be the D (6 bases). V dropped 6 bases and J dropped 1 base, with 9 bases sitting between them. Germline CDR1 and CDR2: MDHEN and SYDVKM. CDR3 length: 13 amino acids. CDR3 bases: TGTGCCAGCAGCGGGAGCCCCCAAGAGACCCAGTACTTC. This translates into CASSGSPQETQYF.

The gene calls are TRBV19 and TRBJ1-1; TRBD1 agrees at 7 bases. CDR1 and CDR2 from the germline V gene are LNHDA and SQIVND (reference sequence). The CDR3 is made up of 14 amino acids. V gave up 5 bases and J gave up 1 base; unmatched junction bases: 4. The DNA of the CDR3 is TGTGCCAGTAGTCCGGGGGACAGGAACACTGAAGCTTTCTTT. Amino acids: CASSPGDRNTEAFF. Complete variable domain (other parts from reference TRBV19 and TRBJ1-1): DGGITQSPKYLFRKEGQNVTLSCEQNLNHDAMYWYRQDPGQGLRLIYYSQIVNDFQKGDIAEGYSVSREKKESFPLTVTSAQKNPTAFYLCASSPGDRNTEAFFGQGTRLTVV.

This clone was found a few times. The V gene is TRBV10-1, the J gene TRBJ2-5; 10 bases map to TRBD1. Germline V lookup: CDR1 WNHNN, CDR2 SYGVQD (reference sequence). The J segment lost 1 base and the V segment lost 4 bases, leaving 3 bases of the junction unmatched. The CDR3 spans 15 residues. The CDR3 spells CASSVGQGVQETQYF. The CDR3 nucleotides are TGCGCCAGCAGTGTTGGACAGGGGGTCCAAGAGACCCAGTACTTC.

The rearrangement joins TRBV13 to TRBJ1-6; TRBD1 might be the D (6 bases). The CDR3 contains 14 residues. Trimming took 4 bases from V and 5 from J, leaving 9 bases between them. The V gene's germline CDR1 is PRHDT and CDR2 FYEKMQ (reference sequence). The DNA of the CDR3 is TGTGCCAGCAGCTCCCGACAGGATAATTCACCCCTCCACTTT. Its protein is CASSSRQDNSPLHF.

The chain carries TRBV6-1 and TRBJ1-2; possible D gene TRBD1, 6 bases. This CDR3 has 17 amino acids. Deletions cut 4 bases from V and 8 bases from J, with 26 bases between. Germline-derived CDR1 and CDR2 are MNHNS and SASEGT. This chain's CDR3 is CASSVDPIISQGRGYTF. In nucleotides, the CDR3 is TGTGCCAGCAGTGTCGACCCGATAATCTCCCAGGGGAGAGGCTACACCTTC.

This sequence joins TRBV10-3 and TRBJ2-2; 8 positions agree with TRBD2. The ends lost 6 bases at V and 7 bases at J; junction bases unmatched: 7. The CDR3 extends over 14 amino acids. Germline V gene data show CDR1 as ENHRY and CDR2 as SYGVKD. The CDR3, as DNA: TGTGCCATCAGCAAAGCGGGGGTGAACGGGGAGCTGTTTTTT. It is translated as CAISKAGVNGELFF.

A single count supports this clone. This chain uses TRBV11-2 with TRBJ2-6; 8 nucleotides match TRBD1. The length of the CDR3 is 18 residues. Germline V gene sequence: CDR1 SGHAT, CDR2 FQNNGV. J gave up 0 bases and V 2 bases, and 6 bases lay outside the gene matches. This CDR3 is CASSLLTGEYSGANVLTF. Written as DNA, the CDR3 is TGTGCCAGCAGCTTACTGACAGGGGAGTACTCTGGGGCCAACGTCCTGACTTTC.

This clone has a single count. The V gene is TRBV12-5, the J gene TRBJ1-6, with 7 bases fitting TRBD1. Germline CDR1 reads LGHNT; CDR2 reads FRNRAP. The CDR3 spans 15 residues. After removal of 7 bases from V and 9 bases from J, the junction contained 12 bases not matched to a gene. The DNA of the CDR3 is TGTGCTAGTGAACCGCTGACAGGGCGGATTTCACCCCTCCACTTT. Its translation is CASEPLTGRISPLHF.

This clone was seen a few times. Here the CDR3 DNA reads TGTGCCAGCAGCGGTACCAGGGGTATGAACACTGAAGCTTTCTTT. Protein: CASSGTRGMNTEAFF. This chain uses TRBV9 with TRBJ1-1, with D possibly TRBD1 on 6 matching bases. The germline CDR1 and CDR2 sequences are SGDLS and YYNGEE. CDR3 size: 15 residues. Trimming took 3 bases from V and 0 from J, leaving 12 bases between them.

The chain employs TRBV30 and TRBJ1-4, with 7 positions matching TRBD1. Per germline, CDR1 GTSNPN and CDR2 SVGIG (reference sequence). V lost 7 bases to trimming and J lost 2 bases; unmatched junction nucleotides: 4. There are 13 residues in the CDR3. The CDR3 DNA reads TGTGCCTACCGACAGGGTACTAATGAAAAACTGTTTTTT. It translates to CAYRQGTNEKLFF. Based on the CDR3 plus reference TRBV30 and TRBJ1-4, the full variable domain is SQTIHQWPATLVQPVGSPLSLECTVEGTSNPNLYWYRQAAGRGLQLLFYSVGIGQISSEVPQNLSASRPQDRQFILSSKKLLLSDSGFYLCAYRQGTNEKLFFGSGTQLSVL.

This chain connects TRBV7-2 to TRBJ2-3, with D possibly TRBD2 on 7 matching bases. Germline lookup yields CDR1 SGHTA and CDR2 FQGNSA. The V and J ends lost 5 bases and 7 bases respectively, with 22 bases between them. This CDR3 has 16 amino acids. The CDR3 spells CASSQGGAGRSHTQYF. CDR3 in DNA: TGTGCCAGCAGCCAAGGGGGAGCGGGGAGGTCACATACGCAGTATTTT.

The V call is TRBV2, the J call TRBJ1-1; D remains ambiguous. Germline loops: CDR1 SNHLY, CDR2 FYNNEI. This CDR3 is 11 amino acids long. The germline V and J ends were trimmed by 5 bases and 7 bases, with 8 bases remaining between them. The CDR3, as DNA: TGTGCCAGCAGTACTGAGTTTGAAGCTTTCTTT. Its translation is CASSTEFEAFF.

The rearrangement joins TRBV6-2 or TRBV6-3 to TRBJ2-7; weak D call: TRBD1 (5 bases). There are 11 residues in the CDR3. Germline V lookup: CDR1 MNHEY, CDR2 SVGEGT. V was clipped by 5 bases and J by 8 bases, with 10 bases between them. CDR3 nucleotides: TGTGCCAGCAGTCAGGGCGCCAAGCAGTACTTC. It yields the protein CASSQGAKQYF.

The chain links TRBV27 to TRBJ1-4, with D maybe TRBD1 (5 bases). V was pared by 2 bases and J by 3 bases, with 13 bases between. In germline, CDR1 is MNHEY, CDR2 SMNVEV (reference sequence). The CDR3 contains 16 residues. The CDR3 DNA reads TGTGCCAGCAGTTTAGAGGGGCCGGGAGCTAATGAAAAACTGTTTTTT. This gives the protein CASSLEGPGANEKLFF.

The V and J genes are TRBV5-1 and TRBJ2-3; 8 nucleotides align to TRBD1. V was clipped by 5 bases and J by 4 bases; unmatched bases: 6. The CDR3 is 14 amino acids. Germline V gene lookup returns CDR1 SGHRS and CDR2 YFSETQ. CDR3 amino acids: CASSPDRGADTQYF. For the CDR3, the DNA is TGCGCCAGCAGTCCCGACAGGGGCGCAGATACGCAGTATTTT.

The rearrangement joins TRBV19 to TRBJ2-6, with 7 positions matching TRBD2. V gave up 4 bases and J gave up 0 bases; unmatched junction bases: 9. Germline CDR1 LNHDA, CDR2 SQIVND (reference sequence). The CDR3 spans 18 residues. In DNA, the CDR3 is TGTGCCAGTAGTACGTCGACCGGGAGGCTCTCTGGGGCCAACGTCCTGACTTTC. Translated, it gives CASSTSTGRLSGANVLTF.

This sequence joins TRBV28 and TRBJ2-1; 7 bases line up with TRBD1. Germline V gene sequence: CDR1 MDHEN, CDR2 SYDVKM. The CDR3 sequence is 17 residues long. V dropped 1 base and J dropped 7; count of bases not matched to a gene: 13. CDR3 bases: TGTGCCAGCAGTTTATATTCTCCACCGGGACAGAAAAATGAGCAGTTCTTC. This gives the protein CASSLYSPPGQKNEQFF.